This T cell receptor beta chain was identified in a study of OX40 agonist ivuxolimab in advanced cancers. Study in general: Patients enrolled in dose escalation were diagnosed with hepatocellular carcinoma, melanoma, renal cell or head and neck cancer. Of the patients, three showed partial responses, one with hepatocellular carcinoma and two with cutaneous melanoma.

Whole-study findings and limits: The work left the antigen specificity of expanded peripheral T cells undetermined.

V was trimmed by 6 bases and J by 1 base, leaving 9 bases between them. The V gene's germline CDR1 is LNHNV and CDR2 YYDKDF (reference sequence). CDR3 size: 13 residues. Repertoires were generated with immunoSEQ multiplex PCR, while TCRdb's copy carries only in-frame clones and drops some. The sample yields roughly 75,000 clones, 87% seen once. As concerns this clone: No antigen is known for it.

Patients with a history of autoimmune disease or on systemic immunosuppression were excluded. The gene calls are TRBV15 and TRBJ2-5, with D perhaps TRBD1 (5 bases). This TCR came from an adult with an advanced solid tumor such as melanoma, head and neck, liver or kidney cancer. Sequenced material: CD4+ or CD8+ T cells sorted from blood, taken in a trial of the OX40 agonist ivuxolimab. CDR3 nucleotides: TGTGCCACCAGTAGGGGTTTCCAAGAGACCCAGTACTTC. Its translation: CATSRGFQETQYF.